The 27 T cell receptor beta chains presented below share a single source sample, sequenced in a study of CD8 T cells in ankylosing spondylitis. In TCRdb, the 5' RACE reads were re-called with MiXCR into one record per CDR3 protein. This sample carries over 150,000 distinct CDR3 sequences, 15% to 20% of them seen once, and the ten largest clones take 3.5% to 5%. Sequenced sample: blood, either unsorted or a sorted T cell fraction (not recorded which). These receptors all stem from a male donor aged 10-30 years with ankylosing spondylitis or in good health (not recorded which).

This clonotype was counted ten times or more. The genes are TRBV6-2 or TRBV6-3 and TRBJ1-2; TRBD1 might be the D (6 bases). From germline, CDR1 is MNHEY and CDR2 SVGEGT. V was shortened by 10 bases and J by 6 bases, with 12 bases between the two germline ends. The CDR3 covers 11 residues. The CDR3, as DNA: TGTGCCACCCTGGGACATAATGGCTACACCTTC. This sequence encodes CATLGHNGYTF.

The sample holds many counts of this clonotype. The chain carries TRBV10-3 and TRBJ2-3; D may be TRBD2 (6 bases). The germline V gene encodes CDR1 ENHRY and CDR2 SYGVKD. The CDR3 has 16 amino acids. Trimming removed 5 bases at V and 1 base at J, with 16 bases between. Here the CDR3 reads CAISRPREDGTDTQYF. CDR3 nucleotides: TGTGCCATCAGTCGACCGAGGGAGGATGGCACAGATACGCAGTATTTT.

V is TRBV12-3 or TRBV12-4 and J is TRBJ2-3, with D perhaps TRBD1 (5 bases). CDR3 length: 20 residues. Between the trimmed V and J ends, which lost 3 bases and 7 bases, there was a span of 32 bases. CDR3 in amino acids: CASSFFSGINIEGLPYTQYF. CDR3 coding DNA: TGTGCCAGCAGTTTTTTTTCAGGGATTAACATCGAAGGGCTCCCCTATACGCAGTATTTT.

The chain combines TRBV6-5 with TRBJ2-1; 12 nucleotides align to TRBD2. This CDR3 contains 16 residues. Germline V gene lookup returns CDR1 MNHEY and CDR2 SVGAGI. The junction had 8 bases not matched to a gene; V was cut back by 4 bases and J by 7 bases. The CDR3 nucleotides are TGTGCCAGCAGTTTAATTACCGGGACTAGCGGGAATGAGCAGTTCTTC. Translated: CASSLITGTSGNEQFF.

This clonotype was detected many times. The V gene is TRBV5-5, the J gene TRBJ2-1, with TRBD2 matching over 7 bases. CDR3 size: 15 residues. With V trimmed by 0 bases and J by 3 bases, 3 bases remained unmatched. Per germline, CDR1 SGHKS and CDR2 YYEKEE (reference sequence). The CDR3 spells CASSLVAGVYNEQFF. In DNA, the CDR3 is TGTGCCAGCAGCTTGGTGGCGGGAGTCTACAATGAGCAGTTCTTC. The complete variable domain, with remaining parts taken from reference TRBV5-5 and TRBJ2-1, reads DAGVTQSPTHLIKTRGQQVTLRCSPISGHKSVSWYQQVLGQGPQFIFQYYEKEERGRGNFPDRFSARQFPNYSSELNVNALLLGDSALYLCASSLVAGVYNEQFFGPGTRLTVL.

The chain has TRBV12-3 or TRBV12-4 and TRBJ2-5; 11 bases agree with TRBD2. This CDR3 has 15 amino acids. V was pared by 3 bases and J by 5 bases, with 5 bases of the junction left unmatched. The CDR3 sequence: CASSFIAGGGETQYF. In DNA, the CDR3 is TGTGCCAGCAGTTTTATAGCGGGAGGGGGGGAGACCCAGTACTTC.

This clonotype came up many times. The chain couples TRBV5-1 to TRBJ2-1, with 15 bases matching TRBD2. The CDR3 covers 15 residues. CDR1 and CDR2 from the germline V gene are SGHRS and YFSETQ. The V and J ends lost 3 bases and 8 bases, in that order; junction bases with no gene match: 3. The CDR3 loop is CASSWGLAGGDEQFF. The CDR3 DNA follows: TGCGCCAGCAGCTGGGGACTAGCGGGAGGCGATGAGCAGTTCTTC.

This clonotype has ten or more counts. The junction differs from germline at one of its ends, possibly a read error. V gene TRBV7-9 combines with J gene TRBJ2-3; 10 bases match TRBD2. CDR3 length: 16 amino acids. From germline, CDR1 is SEHNR and CDR2 FQNEAQ (reference sequence). CDR3 coding DNA: TGTGCCAGCAGCACCGAGGGGGGACTAGCGAGGTATACGCGGTATTTT. It yields the protein CASSTEGGLARYTRYF.

This clonotype was seen many times. V usage is TRBV29-1 and J usage is TRBJ2-3; D is unresolved. Trimming pared 4 bases from V and 6 bases from J, leaving 14 bases between. The germline CDR1 and CDR2 sequences are SQVTM and ANQGSEA. This CDR3 spans 13 amino acids. Here the CDR3 reads CSVGHGSTDTQYF. The CDR3 nucleotides are TGCAGCGTTGGTCACGGCTCAACGGATACGCAGTATTTT.

In its sample, this clonotype was seen many times. This chain joins TRBV7-9 and TRBJ2-1; maybe TRBD1 (6 bases). Trimming removed 3 bases from V and 7 bases from J, with 7 bases in between. Germline lookup yields CDR1 SEHNR and CDR2 FQNEAQ (reference sequence). This CDR3 spans 12 amino acids. CDR3 DNA sequence: TGTGCCAGCAGCTTCCAGGGGAATGAGCAGTTCTTC. Protein sequence: CASSFQGNEQFF. The complete variable domain, with remaining parts taken from reference TRBV7-9 and TRBJ2-1, reads DTGVSQNPRHKITKRGQNVTFRCDPISEHNRLYWYRQTLGQGPEFLTYFQNEAQLEKSRLLSDRFSAERPKGSFSTLEIQRTEQGDSAMYLCASSFQGNEQFFGPGTRLTVL.

This clonotype was found many times. The V call is TRBV12-3 or TRBV12-4, the J call TRBJ1-3; D ambiguous. The ends were cut back, 5 bases at V and 2 bases at J, with 10 bases in the middle. The CDR3 spans 14 residues. The CDR3 bases are TGTGCCAGCAGTCAACAACCCGCTGGAAACACCATATATTTT. Its protein is CASSQQPAGNTIYF.

This clonotype was detected many times. The V and J genes are TRBV29-1 and TRBJ1-1, with D unresolved. The V and J ends lost 3 bases and 1 base respectively, with 6 bases between them. Germline-derived CDR1 and CDR2 are SQVTM and ANQGSEA. The CDR3 totals 12 residues. CDR3 sequence (DNA): TGCAGCGTTGACTTAGAGAACACTGAAGCTTTCTTT. Encoded protein: CSVDLENTEAFF.

The chain joins TRBV4-1 to TRBJ1-1; 9 bases fit TRBD1. This CDR3 comprises 14 residues. The junction had 6 bases not matched to a gene; V was cut back by 4 bases and J by 6 bases. The germline gives CDR1 MGHRA, CDR2 YSYEKL. CDR3 coding DNA: TGCGCCAGCAGCCTGCAAACAGGGGGCCCTGAAGCTTTCTTT. Protein sequence: CASSLQTGGPEAFF.

V and J are TRBV12-3 or TRBV12-4 and TRBJ1-1, with TRBD1 as a possible D gene (5 bases). Trimming left V 5 bases short and J 0 bases short, with 10 bases between. This CDR3 is 14 amino acids long. The CDR3 DNA sequence: TGTGCCAGCAGTGTCCGGGGCTTGAACACTGAAGCTTTCTTT. This encodes CASSVRGLNTEAFF.

The V and J genes are TRBV4-3 and TRBJ2-1, with D perhaps TRBD2 (6 bases). The V gene lost 0 bases and the J gene lost 3 bases, with 9 bases spanning the gap. The CDR3 sequence is 15 residues long. The germline CDR1 and CDR2 sequences are LGHNA and YSLEER. CDR3 region: CASSQDFGGYNEQFF. CDR3 nucleotides: TGCGCCAGCAGCCAAGATTTCGGGGGCTACAATGAGCAGTTCTTC.

This clonotype was recorded many times. The V gene is TRBV10-3, the J gene TRBJ1-2; 7 bases fit TRBD1. The CDR3 has 12 amino acids. With 10 bases clipped from V and 1 base from J, the junction kept 3 bases outside the gene matches. Looked up from germline, CDR1 is ENHRY and CDR2 is SYGVKD. CDR3 sequence (DNA): TGTGCCACCCGGGACAGTAACTATGGCTACACCTTC. Translation gives CATRDSNYGYTF.

This clonotype was observed many times. V gene TRBV5-1 combines with J gene TRBJ2-1; perhaps TRBD1 as D (5 bases). This CDR3 region has 15 residues. Germline CDR1 is SGHRS and CDR2 is YFSETQ. The V and J ends lost 4 bases and 4 bases respectively, with 15 bases between them. CDR3 loop: CASSITGSPYNEQFF. Here the CDR3 DNA reads TGCGCCAGCAGCATAACAGGATCCCCTTACAATGAGCAGTTCTTC.

The sample holds many counts of this clonotype. The gene calls are TRBV5-1 and TRBJ2-2; D gene unclear. CDR3 length equals 15 residues. Germline V CDR1 and CDR2: SGHRS, YFSETQ. V lost 0 bases to trimming and J lost 2 bases, with 8 bases between them. CDR3 DNA sequence: TGCGCCAGCAGCTTGGATCTGGCAAACACCGGGGAGCTGTTTTTT. This translates into CASSLDLANTGELFF.

This clonotype has just a few counts. This chain connects TRBV29-1 to TRBJ2-5, with D uncertain. This CDR3 has 10 residues. Trimming pared 7 bases from V and 5 bases from J, leaving 8 bases between. CDR1 SQVTM and CDR2 ANQGSEA come from the germline V gene. The DNA of the CDR3 is TGCAGCGCTAAGGGCGAGACCCAGTACTTC. Amino acids: CSAKGETQYF.

This clonotype occurred many times. V usage is TRBV5-5 and J usage is TRBJ1-6; D is ambiguous. The CDR3 contains 15 residues. V was cut by 4 bases and J by 1 base, with 9 bases left in between. Germline CDR1 SGHKS, CDR2 YYEKEE (reference sequence). The CDR3 DNA sequence: TGTGCCAGCAGCCAACCGGGGTCCTATAATTCACCCCTCCACTTT. Amino acid sequence: CASSQPGSYNSPLHF.

This clonotype was counted at least ten times. V is TRBV20-1 and J is TRBJ2-7, with a weak D call TRBD2 (6 bases). The germline V gene has CDR1 DFQATT and CDR2 SNEGSKA (reference sequence). The CDR3 contains 14 residues. V lost 5 bases and J 4 bases, leaving 18 bases between the germline ends. The CDR3 coding sequence is TGCAGTGCTTCGGGGACGGGAGATGGTTACGAGCAGTACTTC. It encodes CSASGTGDGYEQYF.

Many counts were recorded for this clonotype. This sequence joins TRBV7-9 and TRBJ1-1; no definite D call. Germline V gene data show CDR1 as SEHNR and CDR2 as FQNEAQ (reference sequence). Trimming pared 0 bases from V and 7 bases from J, leaving 6 bases between. The CDR3 has 12 amino acids. The CDR3: CASSLAGSEAFF. For the CDR3, the DNA is TGTGCCAGCAGCTTAGCTGGGAGTGAAGCTTTCTTT.

J is TRBJ2-1 and V is TRBV6-5, with a weak D call TRBD1 (5 bases). The CDR3 runs to 15 residues. With 5 bases removed from V and 5 bases from J, the gap between germline ends came to 16 bases. CDR1 and CDR2 from the germline V gene are MNHEY and SVGAGI. This CDR3 is CASSGAPRAHNEQFF. CDR3 DNA sequence: TGTGCCAGCAGTGGGGCCCCCCGGGCCCACAATGAGCAGTTCTTC.

This clonotype was detected ten times or more. The gene calls are TRBV21-1 and TRBJ2-1; the tabulated D call, TRBD1, remains unverified against the DNA. TRBV21-1 is given as a pseudogene. This CDR3 contains 17 residues. CDR3 residues: CASSKKLDTPKSNEQFF. As DNA, the CDR3 is TGTGCCAGCAGCAAAAAGTTGGACACCCCTAAAAGCAATGAGCAGTTCTTC.

This clonotype was recorded many times. The CDR3 protein is CAITDGSSGANVLTF. The CDR3 nucleotides are TGTGCCATCACGGACGGGAGCTCTGGGGCCAACGTCCTGACTTTC. The rearrangement uses TRBV10-3 and TRBJ2-6; a weak D match, TRBD2 (6 bases). The CDR3 has 15 residues. V dropped 7 bases and J dropped 0 bases, with 10 bases sitting between them. Germline V lookup: CDR1 ENHRY, CDR2 SYGVKD.

The CDR3 is CSVEWLAGGHTQYF. CDR3 nucleotide sequence: TGCAGCGTTGAATGGTTAGCGGGAGGACATACGCAGTATTTT. V gene TRBV29-1 combines with J gene TRBJ2-3, with TRBD2 matching 10 bases. Trimming at V came to 2 bases and at J to 7 bases, leaving 6 bases not matched to a gene. This CDR3 region has 14 residues. The germline V gene has CDR1 SQVTM and CDR2 ANQGSEA.

This clonotype was detected ten times or more. The chain employs TRBV3-1 and TRBJ1-3; D not certain. V lost 0 bases and J 3 bases, leaving 9 bases between the germline ends. The germline V gene encodes CDR1 LGHDT and CDR2 YNNKEL (reference sequence). CDR3 size: 15 residues. The CDR3 DNA reads as TGTGCCAGCAGCCAAGATCTGGGTCGTGGAAACACCATATATTTT. Translation gives CASSQDLGRGNTIYF.